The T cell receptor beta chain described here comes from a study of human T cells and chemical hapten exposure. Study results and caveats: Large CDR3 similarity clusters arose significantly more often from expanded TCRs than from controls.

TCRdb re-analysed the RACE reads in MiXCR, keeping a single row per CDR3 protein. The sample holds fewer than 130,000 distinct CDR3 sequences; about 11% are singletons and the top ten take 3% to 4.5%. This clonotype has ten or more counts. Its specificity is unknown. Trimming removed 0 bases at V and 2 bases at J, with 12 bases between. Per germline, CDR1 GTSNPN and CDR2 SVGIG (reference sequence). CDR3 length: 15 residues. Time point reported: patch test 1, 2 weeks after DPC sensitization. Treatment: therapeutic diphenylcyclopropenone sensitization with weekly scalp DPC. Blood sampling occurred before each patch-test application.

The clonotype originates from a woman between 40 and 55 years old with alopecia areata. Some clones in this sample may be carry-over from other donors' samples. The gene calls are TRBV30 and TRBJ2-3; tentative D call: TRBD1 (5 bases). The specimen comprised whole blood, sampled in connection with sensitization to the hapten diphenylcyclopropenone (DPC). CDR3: CAWSVGQRFTDTQYF. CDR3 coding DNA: TGTGCCTGGAGTGTGGGGCAGAGGTTCACAGATACGCAGTATTTT.